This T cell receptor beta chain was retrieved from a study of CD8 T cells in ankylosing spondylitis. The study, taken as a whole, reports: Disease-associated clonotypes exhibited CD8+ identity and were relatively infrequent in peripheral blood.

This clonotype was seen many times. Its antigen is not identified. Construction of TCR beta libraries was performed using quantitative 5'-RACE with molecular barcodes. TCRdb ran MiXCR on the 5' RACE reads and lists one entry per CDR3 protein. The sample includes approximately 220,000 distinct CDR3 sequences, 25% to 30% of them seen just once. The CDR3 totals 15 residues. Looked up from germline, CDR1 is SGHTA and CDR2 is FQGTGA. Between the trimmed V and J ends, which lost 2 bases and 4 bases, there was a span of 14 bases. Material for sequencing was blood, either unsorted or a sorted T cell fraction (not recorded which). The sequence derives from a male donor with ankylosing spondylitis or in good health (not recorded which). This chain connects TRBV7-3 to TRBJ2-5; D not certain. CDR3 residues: CASSLSIGSSETQYF. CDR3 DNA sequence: TGTGCCAGCAGCTTATCTATAGGCAGCTCAGAGACCCAGTACTTC.